This is a list of T cell receptor beta chains from one sample in a study of T cell repertoires in aging, cancer and after chemotherapy. Via MiXCR, TCRdb re-called the multiplex PCR reads, giving one row per CDR3 protein. The table lists some 3,500 distinct CDR3 sequences, around 28% of them singletons. Specimen: blood. These receptors were taken from a human donor with a solid tumor. Both conserved end residues are part of each CDR3. A D gene is named only where the DNA matches it firmly. The size entry is marked missing in some rows and otherwise reads once, few, many or a size class.

>.|.|TRBV6-1|TRBJ2-3|15
TGTGCCAGCAGTGAAGGGTGGCGGTCCACAGATACGCAGTATTTT
CASSEGWRSTDTQYF
>medium-sized|.|TRBV29-1|TRBJ1-2|14
TGCAGCGTCGCCCGTCAACAGGGTGAAGATGGCTACACCTTC
CSVARQQGEDGYTF
>.|TRBD2|TRBV6-5|TRBJ2-1|15
TGTGCCAGCAGTCGGACTAGCGGAAGATACAATGAGCAGTTCTTC
CASSRTSGRYNEQFF
>.|TRBD2|TRBV29-1|TRBJ2-7|14
TGCAGCGTTTTGACCGGGACTAGCTCCTACGAGCAGTACTTC
CSVLTGTSSYEQYF
>.|TRBD1|TRBV13|TRBJ2-1|13
TGTGCCAGCAGACACAGGGGTTTGGATGAGCAGTTCTTC
CASRHRGLDEQFF
>.|.|TRBV18|TRBJ1-4|14
TGTGCCAGCTCACCGCCTTCCCAGGGCGAAAAACTGTTTTTT
CASSPPSQGEKLFF
>.|.|TRBV19|TRBJ2-7|15
TGTGCCAGTAGTATTTTAAGTGGGGCCACCTACGAGCAGTACTTC
CASSILSGATYEQYF
>medium-sized|.|TRBV6-5|TRBJ1-4|18
TGTGCCAGCAGTTACTCGGGGGCTGGATGGGCAACTAATGAAAAACTGTTTTTT
CASSYSGAGWATNEKLFF
>medium-sized|.|TRBV6-5|TRBJ1-6|12
TGTGCCAGCAGCCACAGGGAATCACCCCTCCACTTT
CASSHRESPLHF
>.|.|TRBV12-3/TRBV12-4|TRBJ1-2|15
TGTGCCAGCAGTTCTGGCAGGGACTTTAGCTATGGCTACACCTTC
CASSSGRDFSYGYTF
>once|.|TRBV7-2|TRBJ2-5|13
TGTGCCAGCAGCTTAGCAGGGTTGGAGACCCAGTACTTC
CASSLAGLETQYF
>medium-sized|TRBD2|TRBV19|TRBJ2-5|18
TGTGCCAGTAGTCCGAGACTAGCGGGAGTGGGGGAGCAAGAGACCCAGTACTTC
CASSPRLAGVGEQETQYF
>.|.|TRBV19|TRBJ1-3|14
TGTGCCAGTACCTTCGCGAGCTCTGGAAACACCATATATTTT
CASTFASSGNTIYF
>.|.|TRBV18|TRBJ2-1|17
TGTGCCAGCTCACCACAACGGTCAGGGACACCTTACAATGAGCAGTTCTTC
CASSPQRSGTPYNEQFF
>few|.|TRBV6-1|TRBJ1-5|14
TGTGCCAGCAGGGACATACAGGGAGGTCAGCCCCAGCATTTT
CASRDIQGGQPQHF
>.|TRBD2|TRBV19|TRBJ2-5|16
TGTGCCAGTAGTAAAGGGCGACTAGCGGGAGGTGAGACCCAGTACTTC
CASSKGRLAGGETQYF
>few|.|TRBV30|TRBJ1-1|12
TGTGCCTGGGGACGGATGAACACTGAAGCTTTCTTT
CAWGRMNTEAFF
>few|.|TRBV7-2|TRBJ2-2|15
TGTGCCAGCAGCTTGAGTACCGCCTACACCGGGGAGCTGTTTTTT
CASSLSTAYTGELFF
>.|TRBD2|TRBV4-1|TRBJ2-2|17
TGCGCCAGCAGCCGCTTGGGACTACGACTGAACACCGGGGAGCTGTTTTTT
CASSRLGLRLNTGELFF
>.|TRBD1|TRBV19|TRBJ1-1|15
TGTGCCAGTAGTGATACGACAGGGGGCCCAACTGAAGCTTTCTTT
CASSDTTGGPTEAFF
>.|.|TRBV27|TRBJ2-7|16
TGTGCCAGCAGTTTATCGAGAGCGGTTACTACCTACGAGCAGTACTTC
CASSLSRAVTTYEQYF
>few|.|TRBV19|TRBJ1-1|14
TGTGCCAGTATGAGGTGGGGTGGGTCCACTGAAGCTTTCTTT
CASMRWGGSTEAFF
>medium-sized|.|TRBV6-2/TRBV6-3|TRBJ1-3|14
TGTGCCAGCAGTCCCGGGACTTTGGGAGACACCATATATTTT
CASSPGTLGDTIYF
>few|.|TRBV5-1|TRBJ1-3|19
TGCGCCAGCAGCTTGGGCCCCCGCATGACGGAATACTCTGGAAACACCATATATTTT
CASSLGPRMTEYSGNTIYF
>.|TRBD2|TRBV6-2/TRBV6-3|TRBJ2-1|15
TGTGCCAGCGGGGTAGCGGGAGAAAGTTACAATGAGCAGTTCTTC
CASGVAGESYNEQFF
>.|TRBD1|TRBV6-2/TRBV6-3|TRBJ1-6|16
TGTGCCAGCATTTACGGACAGGGCGGTACTAATTCACCCCTCCACTTT
CASIYGQGGTNSPLHF
>.|.|TRBV6-1|TRBJ2-3|15
TGTGCCAGCAGTGAAATGAATTTTCGCACAGATACGCAGTATTTT
CASSEMNFRTDTQYF
>medium-sized|TRBD2|TRBV19|TRBJ2-2|16
TGTGCCAGTAAAGGGTTAGCGGGAGAGTTAGTCGGGGAGCTGTTTTTT
CASKGLAGELVGELFF
>few|TRBD1|TRBV19|TRBJ1-1|12
TGTGCCGTGGGACAGGGAGTGTCAGAAGCTTTCTTT
CAVGQGVSEAFF
>medium-sized|.|TRBV12-3/TRBV12-4|TRBJ2-3|14
TGTGCCAGCAGTTTCGCCAGGTCCCGGGATACGCAGTATTTT
CASSFARSRDTQYF
>.|TRBD1|TRBV5-6|TRBJ1-1|15
TGTGCCAGCAGCGTACAGGGGGAAGAACACACTGAAGCTTTCTTT
CASSVQGEEHTEAFF
>.|.|TRBV20-1|TRBJ1-1|13
TGCAGTGCTAGAGATGGTGGGAACACTGAAGCTTTCTTT
CSARDGGNTEAFF
>.|TRBD1|TRBV5-1|TRBJ2-1|15
TGCGCCAGCAGCTTGGGAGACAGGGTATACAATGAGCAGTTCTTC
CASSLGDRVYNEQFF
>.|.|TRBV7-9|TRBJ1-1|13
TGTGCCAGCAGCGTCACAGGGAACACTGAAGCTTTCTTT
CASSVTGNTEAFF
>few|.|TRBV27|TRBJ1-1|13
TGTGCCAGCAGCTACGACACTGAGGGTGAAGCTTTCTTT
CASSYDTEGEAFF
>.|TRBD2|TRBV10-3|TRBJ2-7|16
TGCGCCAGCAGTCATGGACTAGCGGGAGATTACAATGAGCAGTACTTC
CASSHGLAGDYNEQYF
>few|TRBD2|TRBV6-7|TRBJ2-7|16
TGTGCCAGCAGTTACGGGCGGGAGGGCCCACCGGGTGAGCAGTACTTC
CASSYGREGPPGEQYF
>few|TRBD1|TRBV12-3/TRBV12-4|TRBJ1-2|13
TGTGCCAGCAGTCTTGGACAGGGCTATGGCTACACCTTC
CASSLGQGYGYTF
>few|TRBD2|TRBV6-4|TRBJ2-1|16
TGTGCCAGCAGTGTGTTGAGCGGGAGGGCCATCAATGAGCAGTTCTTC
CASSVLSGRAINEQFF
>.|.|TRBV7-9|TRBJ2-5|16
TGTGCCAGCCTCCCTGGAGTGGGGGGCTCGGTTGAGACCCAGTACTTC
CASLPGVGGSVETQYF
>.|TRBD1|TRBV4-1|TRBJ1-1|12
TGCGCCAGCAGGGACAGGGTCGCTGAAGCTTTCTTT
CASRDRVAEAFF
>.|.|TRBV6-5|TRBJ2-1|15
TGTGCCAGCAGACGGGACTCCAGCTCCTACAATGAGCAGTTCTTC
CASRRDSSSYNEQFF
>.|.|TRBV27|TRBJ1-2|12
TGTGCCAGTTCAGGGGAATTCTATGGCTACACCTTC
CASSGEFYGYTF
>.|TRBD1|TRBV19|TRBJ2-1|14
TGTGCCAGTAGTATTGGGACAGGGTATCTTAAGCAGTTCTTC
CASSIGTGYLKQFF
>few|.|TRBV15|TRBJ2-3|14
TGTGCCACCAGCAGAGTCAGGGGCACAGATACGCAGTATTTT
CATSRVRGTDTQYF
>.|TRBD2|TRBV20-1|TRBJ2-2|15
TGCAGTGCTCTTGGGACTAGCGGGAACACCGGGGAGCTGTTTTTT
CSALGTSGNTGELFF
>few|TRBD1|TRBV6-5|TRBJ1-1|14
TGTGCCAGCAGCCGCGACAGGGGGAACACTGAAGCTTTCTTT
CASSRDRGNTEAFF
>.|.|TRBV5-4|TRBJ2-7|11
TGTGCCAGCAGCTTGGACCGCGAGCAGTACTTC
CASSLDREQYF
>large|TRBD2|TRBV29-1|TRBJ2-5|12
TGCAGCGTCGGACTAGCGGGAGAGACCCAGTACTTC
CSVGLAGETQYF
>.|TRBD1|TRBV27|TRBJ1-3|14
TGTGCCAGCAGTCCAGACAGGGTTGGAAACACCATATATTTT
CASSPDRVGNTIYF
>few|.|TRBV12-3/TRBV12-4|TRBJ2-7|15
TGTGCCAGCAGTTTCCTATGGGCAGGGGATTCCGAGCAGTACTTC
CASSFLWAGDSEQYF
>.|.|TRBV7-9|TRBJ2-5|14
TGTGCCAGCAGCTTACCCGAAAGAGAAGAGACCCAGTACTTC
CASSLPEREETQYF
>.|TRBD1|TRBV6-1|TRBJ2-7|14
TGTGCCAGCAGAGGACAGGGGAGCCCCTACGAGCAGTACTTC
CASRGQGSPYEQYF
>medium-sized|.|TRBV6-1|TRBJ2-2|14
TGTGCCAGCAGTATCGGGACTAACACCGGGGAGCTGTTTTTT
CASSIGTNTGELFF
>few|TRBD2|TRBV18|TRBJ2-3|17
TGTGCCAGCTCACCAAACCGGCGGGAGGGGGGGCCAGATACGCAGTATTTT
CASSPNRREGGPDTQYF
>.|.|TRBV4-2|TRBJ2-7|15
TGTGCCAGCAGCCAAGAGACAGGATCGTCCTACGAGCAGTACTTC
CASSQETGSSYEQYF
>medium-sized|.|TRBV6-5|TRBJ2-3|16
TGTGCCAGCAGCCCCGGCGGGTTCGGGCGCACAGATACGCAGTATTTT
CASSPGGFGRTDTQYF
>medium-sized|.|TRBV6-5|TRBJ2-7|14
TGTGCCAGCAGTTACCTCGCAGATACCTACGAGCAGTACTTC
CASSYLADTYEQYF
>.|.|TRBV6-6|TRBJ2-5|14
TGTGCCAGCAGTTACGGGGGAAACGAGGAGACCCAGTACTTC
CASSYGGNEETQYF
>few|.|TRBV12-3/TRBV12-4|TRBJ1-1|16
TGTGCCAGCAGTTCCCCGCTTTTGGACAGCTACACTGAAGCTTTCTTT
CASSSPLLDSYTEAFF